This T cell receptor (beta chain) was recorded in a study of blood T cell repertoires in COVID-19. On the study more broadly: Sites across the United States, Italy and Spain contributed samples from acute and convalescent COVID-19.

This clone was observed a handful of times. Per the original methods: Using reference gene primer amplification, nucleated cell counts were estimated. Clones were read by immunoSEQ multiplex PCR, and TCRdb kept only the in-frame ones, dropping some. The V and J calls and clone size come from that table; D and trimming were worked out from the DNA. The table shows around 100,000 clones, with approximately 84% occurring only once. The J segment lost 1 base and the V segment lost 3 bases, leaving 0 bases of the junction unmatched. Per germline, CDR1 MDHEN and CDR2 SYDVKM. This CDR3 is built from 14 residues.

This clonotype was sampled from a human donor in a cohort sampled during active or convalescent COVID-19. The source material was peripheral blood. The J gene is TRBJ2-3, the V gene TRBV28; TRBD1 matches at 8 bases. CDR3 sequence (DNA): TGTGCCAGCAGTTTGACAGGGGGCACAGATACGCAGTATTTT. Its translation: CASSLTGGTDTQYF.